Listed here are 27 T cell receptor beta chains from one sample, sequenced in a study of blood T cells in healthy people across ages. A J-beta primer mix and a sample-barcoded 5' primer were used in a second PCR of roughly 6 to 12 cycles. Each CDR3 protein is one row after TCRdb ran MiXCR on the 5' RACE reads. The sample includes about 630,000 distinct CDR3 sequences, under 25% of them seen just once. The sequencing sample was made of blood. The receptors come from a man between 70 and 80 years old in good health.

This clonotype was picked up a small number of times. This chain connects TRBV9 to TRBJ2-7, with a possible D match to TRBD2 (6 bases). V lost 0 bases, J lost 6 bases, and 7 bases lay in between. Germline V CDR1 and CDR2: SGDLS, YYNGEE. This CDR3 is 12 amino acids long. The CDR3 coding sequence is TGTGCCAGCAGCGTAGTCGGGGGCGAGCAGTACTTC. As protein: CASSVVGGEQYF.

This rearrangement joins TRBV2 to TRBJ2-2, with 9 bases lining up with TRBD1. The CDR3 loop spans 15 amino acids. The germline CDR1 and CDR2 sequences are SNHLY and FYNNEI. V lost 1 base and J lost 9; bases outside the gene matches: 6. CDR3 sequence: CASSEEQGAHRELFF. The CDR3 DNA is TGTGCCAGCAGTGAAGAACAGGGGGCCCACAGGGAGCTGTTTTTT.

The sample holds a few counts of this clonotype. The chain uses TRBV20-1 and TRBJ2-7; TRBD2 matches 9 bases. Germline V CDR1 and CDR2: DFQATT, SNEGSKA (reference sequence). This CDR3 has 15 amino acids. Losses at the gene ends were 0 bases for V and 6 bases for J; bases not matched to a gene: 9. The CDR3 nucleotides read TGCAGTGCTAGAGATAGGGGACTAGCCCTCGTCGAGCAGTACTTC. As protein: CSARDRGLALVEQYF.

The chain couples TRBV20-1 to TRBJ1-5, with TRBD1 matching 10 bases. V lost 3 bases and J lost 0; bases outside the gene matches: 2. CDR1 DFQATT and CDR2 SNEGSKA come from the germline V gene (reference sequence). The CDR3 covers 15 residues. The chain's CDR3 is CSARGTGDSNQPQHF. The CDR3, as DNA: TGCAGTGCTAGGGGGACAGGGGATAGCAATCAGCCCCAGCATTTT.

The chain joins TRBV5-1 to TRBJ2-5; D could derive from TRBD1 or TRBD2 (5 bases each). The CDR3 has 15 residues. V gave up 0 bases and J gave up 2 bases, with 11 bases separating them. Germline-derived CDR1 and CDR2 are SGHRS and YFSETQ. The CDR3 here is CASSLDERGQETQYF. For the CDR3, the DNA is TGCGCCAGCAGCTTGGACGAGAGGGGACAAGAGACCCAGTACTTC.

There are a few counts of this clonotype. The chain recombines TRBV10-3 with TRBJ2-1, with TRBD2 matching 13 bases. J lost 4 bases, V lost 4 bases, and 1 base had no gene match. Germline lookup yields CDR1 ENHRY and CDR2 SYGVKD. CDR3 length: 15 residues. The CDR3 region is CAISGLAGGYNEQFF. CDR3 nucleotides: TGTGCCATCAGTGGACTAGCGGGAGGTTACAATGAGCAGTTCTTC.

This clonotype was detected a few times. This rearrangement joins TRBV20-1 to TRBJ1-5; 7 nucleotides line up with TRBD1. This CDR3 is built from 15 residues. Germline trimming cut 6 bases from V and 0 bases from J; bases unmatched to any gene: 8. Germline-derived CDR1 and CDR2 are DFQATT and SNEGSKA (reference sequence). CDR3 protein: CSALSGGYSNQPQHF. Written as DNA, the CDR3 is TGCAGTGCCCTTTCAGGGGGATATAGCAATCAGCCCCAGCATTTT.

The V call is TRBV3-1, the J call TRBJ2-2, with 14 nucleotides matching TRBD2. This CDR3 is built from 17 residues. Germline V gives CDR1 LGHDT, CDR2 YNNKEL (reference sequence). V shed 6 bases, J shed 5 bases, and the junction held 8 bases outside the gene matches. The DNA of the CDR3 is TGTGCCAGCAGTCCCGGGACTAGCGGGAGAGGGACCGGGGAGCTGTTTTTT. It codes for CASSPGTSGRGTGELFF.

V gene TRBV7-9 combines with J gene TRBJ2-5; unclear D gene. The J call may not be correct, given that the DNA end is closer to TRBJ2-1. This CDR3 is built from 13 residues. Germline assignment: CDR1 SEHNR and CDR2 FQNEAQ (reference sequence). The CDR3 here is CASSLVAPSEQFF. The CDR3 DNA follows: TGTGCCAGCAGCTTAGTTGCCCCTTCTGAGCAGTTCTTC.

This clonotype showed up just a few times. The chain recombines TRBV7-9 with TRBJ1-4; unclear D gene. V shed 3 bases and J shed 8 bases, with 16 bases lying between them. Looked up from germline, CDR1 is SEHNR and CDR2 is FQNEAQ (reference sequence). The CDR3 covers 15 residues. CDR3 DNA: TGTGCCAGCAGCTTTGGTACGACCGTTTTAGAAAAACTGTTTTTT. This sequence encodes CASSFGTTVLEKLFF.

The chain uses TRBV20-1 and TRBJ2-5, with 10 nucleotides matching TRBD2. J gave up 4 bases and V 4 bases, and 9 bases lay outside the gene matches. There are 15 residues in the CDR3. The germline gives CDR1 DFQATT, CDR2 SNEGSKA (reference sequence). The CDR3 protein is CSAISLAGVGETQYF. The CDR3 DNA follows: TGCAGTGCTATCTCCCTAGCGGGAGTCGGAGAGACCCAGTACTTC.

V gene TRBV5-1 combines with J gene TRBJ2-3; 12 bases align to TRBD2. Germline lookup yields CDR1 SGHRS and CDR2 YFSETQ. CDR3 size: 15 residues. The V and J ends lost 4 bases and 3 bases, in that order; junction bases with no gene match: 3. The CDR3 region is CASSQTSGRTDTQYF. The CDR3 nucleotides read TGCGCCAGCAGCCAGACTAGCGGGAGAACAGATACGCAGTATTTT.

V gene TRBV20-1 combines with J gene TRBJ2-5; 9 positions agree with TRBD2. V gave up 2 bases and J gave up 5 bases; unmatched junction bases: 12. The CDR3 totals 16 residues. Germline V gene lookup returns CDR1 DFQATT and CDR2 SNEGSKA (reference sequence). Written as DNA, the CDR3 is TGCAGTGCTAGATTACCTATTAGCGGGAGCCTGGAGACCCAGTACTTC. It yields the protein CSARLPISGSLETQYF.

This rearrangement joins TRBV4-1 to TRBJ2-1, with 14 bases matching TRBD2. The germline V gene encodes CDR1 MGHRA and CDR2 YSYEKL. Unmatched junction bases numbered 6, after V lost 3 bases and J lost 8 bases. The CDR3 has 16 amino acids. This CDR3 reads CASSQTSGRAMDEQFF. The CDR3 DNA is TGCGCCAGCAGCCAGACTAGCGGGAGGGCCATGGATGAGCAGTTCTTC.

This clonotype has just a few counts. The V call is TRBV11-1, the J call TRBJ2-1; no definite D call. Looked up from germline, CDR1 is SGHAT and CDR2 is FQDESV (reference sequence). This CDR3 is 14 amino acids long. V shed 3 bases and J shed 4 bases, with 10 bases lying between them. Here the CDR3 DNA reads TGTGCCAGCAGCTTTTGGGCAGAGTACAATGAGCAGTTCTTC. This codes for CASSFWAEYNEQFF.

This clonotype was observed at least ten times. The V gene is TRBV7-4, the J gene TRBJ1-3, with D unresolved. Germline CDR1 and CDR2: SGHVT and SQSDAQ. The CDR3 consists of 17 residues. V shed 5 bases and J shed 2 bases, with 19 bases lying between them. In DNA, the CDR3 is TGTGCCAGCAGCGCGGACGGCCCTTATGGAACTGGAAACACCATATATTTT. It is translated as CASSADGPYGTGNTIYF.

The chain combines TRBV15 with TRBJ2-7; 12 positions agree with TRBD2. In germline, CDR1 is LNHNV, CDR2 YYDKDF (reference sequence). Trimming cost V 5 bases and J 2 bases; bases outside gene matches: 4. The CDR3 covers 15 residues. The CDR3 DNA reads as TGTGCCACCAGCGTTCTAGCGGGAGGGCCCTACGAGCAGTACTTC. Translation gives CATSVLAGGPYEQYF.

The V and J genes are TRBV5-1 and TRBJ2-3, with 11 bases aligning to TRBD1. CDR1 and CDR2 (germline): SGHRS, YFSETQ. The CDR3 is 15 amino acids. With 4 bases clipped from V and 4 bases from J, the junction kept 5 bases outside the gene matches. The CDR3 sequence is CASSNGQGAADTQYF. Written as DNA, the CDR3 is TGCGCCAGCAGCAACGGACAGGGGGCTGCAGATACGCAGTATTTT.

The chain has TRBV5-1 and TRBJ2-5; TRBD1 or TRBD2 may be the D gene (5 bases each). Germline CDR1 reads SGHRS; CDR2 reads YFSETQ. Trimming shortened V by 0 bases and J by 2 bases, and 11 bases separated the two germline ends. The CDR3 length is 15 residues. In DNA form, the CDR3 reads TGCGCCAGCAGCTTGGTTTTTGAGGGGCAAGAGACCCAGTACTTC. This gives the protein CASSLVFEGQETQYF. The full variable domain, rest sourced from reference TRBV5-1 and TRBJ2-5, is KAGVTQTPRYLIKTRGQQVTLSCSPISGHRSVSWYQQTPGQGLQFLFEYFSETQRNKGNFPGRFSGRQFSNSRSEMNVSTLELGDSALYLCASSLVFEGQETQYFGPGTRLLVL.

The chain combines TRBV10-3 with TRBJ1-2; D is unresolved. The germline gives CDR1 ENHRY, CDR2 SYGVKD. The CDR3 has 13 residues. The V gene lost 0 bases and the J gene lost 2 bases, with 4 bases spanning the gap. The DNA of the CDR3 is TGTGCCATCAGTGAGTCCCTCAACTATGGCTACACCTTC. Translation gives CAISESLNYGYTF.

This clonotype was seen repeatedly, ten times or more. The genes are TRBV2 and TRBJ2-3; 7 nucleotides line up with TRBD1. The CDR3 spans 16 residues. V was pared by 6 bases and J by 3 bases, with 12 bases of the junction left unmatched. Germline CDR1 SNHLY, CDR2 FYNNEI. The CDR3 nucleotides read TGTGCCAGCAGGCCCTATACAGGGGTTTTTACAGATACGCAGTATTTT. Translated, it gives CASRPYTGVFTDTQYF.

This clonotype turned up a few times. The chain uses TRBV5-1 and TRBJ1-1; no reliable D call. The CDR3 covers 13 residues. CDR1 SGHRS and CDR2 YFSETQ come from the germline V gene. Trimming took off 1 base at V and 2 bases at J, with 6 bases between the two ends. Here the CDR3 reads CASSLNLNTEAFF. CDR3 sequence (DNA): TGCGCCAGCAGCTTGAACCTTAACACTGAAGCTTTCTTT.

The table lists this clonotype with a few counts. The rearrangement uses TRBV28 and TRBJ1-6; maybe TRBD1 (6 bases). The V end was cut by 1 base, the J end by 7 bases, with 11 bases between. The CDR3 extends over 15 amino acids. In germline, CDR1 is MDHEN, CDR2 SYDVKM. CDR3 bases: TGTGCCAGCAGTTTATTGCAGGGGAGGAATTCACCCCTCCACTTT. Protein product: CASSLLQGRNSPLHF.

This clonotype has more than one count but fewer than ten. Germline and junction disagree at one end, which may indicate a read error. This chain uses TRBV5-1 with TRBJ2-5; D ambiguous. The length of the CDR3 is 12 residues. The germline gives CDR1 SGHRS, CDR2 YFSETQ. Here the CDR3 reads CASSLNDETQCF. CDR3 DNA sequence: TGCGCCAGCAGCTTGAACGACGAGACCCAGTGCTTC.

In its sample, this clonotype was seen a few times. The J gene is TRBJ2-5, the V gene TRBV6-5; D remains ambiguous. The assigned J gene may be wrong: the sequence end matches TRBJ2-7 better. CDR3 length: 12 residues. Per the germline V gene, CDR1 is MNHEY and CDR2 is SVGAGI. CDR3 loop: CAARDSRFEQYF. In DNA, the CDR3 is TGTGCCGCCAGAGACTCAAGATTCGAGCAGTACTTC.

This clonotype was seen many times. The chain couples TRBV6-1 to TRBJ2-5, with 10 bases identical to TRBD2. The J call may be in error: the DNA end matches TRBJ2-1 better. Germline V gene data show CDR1 as MNHNS and CDR2 as SASEGT. This CDR3 spans 17 amino acids. The CDR3 spells CASSKQIGLAGGNEQFF. In DNA form, the CDR3 reads TGTGCCAGCAGTAAGCAGATTGGTTTAGCGGGAGGCAATGAGCAGTTCTTC.

This clonotype occurred a few times. The rearrangement uses TRBV7-2 and TRBJ2-4, with unresolved D. Germline CDR1 and CDR2: SGHTA and FQGNSA. Between the trimmed V and J ends, which lost 4 bases and 0 bases, there was a span of 13 bases. The CDR3 has 16 residues. The CDR3 here is CASSSGLPGAKNIQYF. The CDR3, as DNA: TGTGCCAGCAGCTCTGGTCTCCCGGGAGCCAAAAACATTCAGTACTTC. The variable domain in full, with the rest retrieved from reference TRBV7-2 and TRBJ2-4, is GAGVSQSPSNKVTEKGKDVELRCDPISGHTALYWYRQSLGQGLEFLIYFQGNSAPDKSGLPSDRFSAERTGGSVSTLTIQRTQQEDSAVYLCASSSGLPGAKNIQYFGAGTRLSVL.